This TCR beta chain derives from a study of shared clonotypes between healthy human individuals. Study as a whole: CD8 memory received one plate per donor, CD8 naive two, CD4 memory three and CD4 naive three.

Clones were sequenced by immunoSEQ multiplex PCR, and TCRdb holds only the in-frame ones, with some missing. Here the sample spans about 2 million clones, less than 95% being singletons. CD45RO-negative CD8 cells positively selected for CCR7 made up the naive population, which excluded terminally differentiated effector memory CD45RA+ cells. This sequence originates from a man younger than 35 in good health. The material sequenced was naive CD8+ T cells sorted from blood.

Here the CDR3 DNA reads TGTGCCAGTACCTTGGGGGGAGGGCCCGCCGGGGAGCTGTTTTTT. As protein: CASTLGGGPAGELFF. The J gene is TRBJ2-2, the V gene TRBV19; 7 bases are a match to TRBD2. The CDR3 has 15 residues. The germline V gene has CDR1 LNHDA and CDR2 SQIVND (reference sequence). Unmatched junction bases numbered 11, after V lost 7 bases and J lost 6 bases. The complete variable domain, with remaining parts taken from reference TRBV19 and TRBJ2-2, reads DGGITQSPKYLFRKEGQNVTLSCEQNLNHDAMYWYRQDPGQGLRLIYYSQIVNDFQKGDIAEGYSVSREKKESFPLTVTSAQKNPTAFYLCASTLGGGPAGELFFGEGSRLTVL.